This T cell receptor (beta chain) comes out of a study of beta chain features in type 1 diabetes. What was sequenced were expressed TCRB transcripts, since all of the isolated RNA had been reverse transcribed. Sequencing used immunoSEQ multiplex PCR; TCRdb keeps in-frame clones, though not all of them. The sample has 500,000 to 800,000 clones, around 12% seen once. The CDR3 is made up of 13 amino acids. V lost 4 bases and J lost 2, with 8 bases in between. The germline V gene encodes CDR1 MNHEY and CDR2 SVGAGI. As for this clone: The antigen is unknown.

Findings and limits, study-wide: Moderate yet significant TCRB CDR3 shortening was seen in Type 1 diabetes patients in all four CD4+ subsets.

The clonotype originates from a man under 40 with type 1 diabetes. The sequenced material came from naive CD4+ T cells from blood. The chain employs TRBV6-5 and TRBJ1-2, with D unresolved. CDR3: CASSSQENYGYTF. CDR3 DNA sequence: TGTGCCAGCAGTTCTCAGGAAAACTATGGCTACACCTTC.